A single sample gave rise to the 15 T cell receptor beta chains below, sequenced in a study of shared T cell receptors in the human thymus. Libraries were prepared by immunoSEQ multiplex PCR; TCRdb keeps only in-frame clonotypes and omits some of them. In the table there are 500,000 to 550,000 clones, approximately 78% of which are singletons. This sample also appeared in a second study, on human thymus T cells.

Sequenced input: thymocytes. Source of these receptors: a boy in the first two years of life with a congenital heart defect.

CDR3 coding DNA: TGTGCCAGTAGTAATGCCTACAGTAGGGGACAAGAAGAGACCCAGTACTTC. Its translation: CASSNAYSRGQEETQYF. J is TRBJ2-5 and V is TRBV19, with a possible D match to TRBD1 (6 bases). CDR1 and CDR2 from the germline V gene are LNHDA and SQIVND (reference sequence). The CDR3 consists of 17 residues. Trimming took off 4 bases at V and 3 bases at J, with 21 bases between the two ends. The whole variable domain, remainder taken from reference TRBV19 and TRBJ2-5, is DGGITQSPKYLFRKEGQNVTLSCEQNLNHDAMYWYRQDPGQGLRLIYYSQIVNDFQKGDIAEGYSVSREKKESFPLTVTSAQKNPTAFYLCASSNAYSRGQEETQYFGPGTRLLVL.

The chain links TRBV12-5 to TRBJ2-2, with a tentative D call TRBD2 (6 bases). Germline CDR1 and CDR2: LGHNT and FRNRAP. CDR3 size: 17 residues. Trimming pared 1 base from V and 2 bases from J, leaving 14 bases between. CDR3 region: CASGLDNGTENTGELFF. CDR3 DNA sequence: TGTGCTAGTGGTTTGGATAACGGGACTGAAAACACCGGGGAGCTGTTTTTT.

The chain couples TRBV19 to TRBJ2-1; D uncertain. Germline V gene lookup returns CDR1 LNHDA and CDR2 SQIVND (reference sequence). The CDR3 loop spans 13 amino acids. V was clipped by 9 bases and J by 8 bases, with 17 bases between them. The CDR3 nucleotides are TGTGCCAGCAAATACTACCTCGCAGATGAGCAGTTCTTC. It yields the protein CASKYYLADEQFF.

The chain employs TRBV30 and TRBJ2-2; the D gene is possibly TRBD1 (6 bases). Germline CDR1 and CDR2: GTSNPN and SVGIG (reference sequence). This CDR3 has 15 residues. V lost 0 bases, J lost 4 bases, and 12 bases lay in between. CDR3 nucleotides: TGTGCCTGGAGTGTCAGCGGCAGGGGCACCGGGGAGCTGTTTTTT. Its translation is CAWSVSGRGTGELFF.

The rearrangement joins TRBV27 to TRBJ1-1; D possibly corresponds to TRBD1 (6 bases). The CDR3 extends over 14 amino acids. Trimming stripped 6 bases from V and 1 base from J, with 12 bases between. The germline V gene encodes CDR1 MNHEY and CDR2 SMNVEV (reference sequence). DNA for the CDR3: TGTGCCAGCAGACCGCAGGGGCCGAACACTGAAGCTTTCTTT. This sequence encodes CASRPQGPNTEAFF.

In this sample, this clone turned up a few times. V usage is TRBV9 and J usage is TRBJ2-5; 8 bases line up with TRBD1. This CDR3 has 14 residues. CDR1 is SGDLS and CDR2 is YYNGEE in the germline V gene. With V trimmed by 4 bases and J by 2 bases, 4 bases remained unmatched. CDR3 DNA sequence: TGTGCCAGCAGCCCCCACAGGGGGCAAGAGACCCAGTACTTC. As protein: CASSPHRGQETQYF.

This clone has just a few counts. This chain connects TRBV18 to TRBJ2-1, with a weak D call TRBD2 (6 bases). Between the trimmed V and J ends, which lost 2 bases and 2 bases, there was a span of 13 bases. CDR1 KGHSH and CDR2 LQKENI come from the germline V gene. This CDR3 is built from 16 residues. The CDR3 bases are TGTGCCAGCTCACCAACACCGGGACTCGCCTACAATGAGCAGTTCTTC. Translation: CASSPTPGLAYNEQFF.

V gene TRBV4-1 combines with J gene TRBJ2-1, with 10 bases lining up with TRBD1. The length of the CDR3 is 16 residues. V trimming: 4 bases; J trimming: 4 bases; junction bases outside the gene matches: 7. The germline V gene has CDR1 MGHRA and CDR2 YSYEKL. The CDR3 bases are TGCGCCAGCAGCCTTAGACTGGACAGGGGGTACAATGAGCAGTTCTTC. Encoded protein: CASSLRLDRGYNEQFF.

This chain connects TRBV11-2 to TRBJ2-1; D unclear. The CDR3 runs to 13 residues. CDR1 and CDR2 (germline): SGHAT, FQNNGV. With 3 bases removed from V and 5 bases from J, the gap between germline ends came to 8 bases. The CDR3 here is CASSFPRNNEQFF. The CDR3 DNA is TGTGCCAGCAGCTTTCCTAGGAACAATGAGCAGTTCTTC.

The chain links TRBV12-5 to TRBJ2-7, with 7 bases aligning to TRBD2. CDR3 length: 13 residues. Germline V gene lookup returns CDR1 LGHNT and CDR2 FRNRAP. J lost 6 bases, V lost 0 bases, and 2 bases had no gene match. CDR3 sequence (DNA): TGTGCTAGTGGTTTGGTAAGGGAGGGCGAGCAGTACTTC. Translating it yields CASGLVREGEQYF.

The gene calls are TRBV27 and TRBJ2-3; TRBD2 matches 11 bases. The CDR3 extends over 19 amino acids. Germline V gene lookup returns CDR1 MNHEY and CDR2 SMNVEV (reference sequence). The V gene end was trimmed by 0 bases and the J gene end by 3 bases; junction bases not matched to a gene: 11. CDR3 coding DNA: TGTGCCAGCAGTTTATCCATTATCACGAGGACTAGCGGGACAGATACGCAGTATTTT. Translated: CASSLSIITRTSGTDTQYF.

The CDR3 here is CASSPWPNSVGYTF. The CDR3 region has the DNA TGTGCCAGCAGCCCCTGGCCCAACAGTGTCGGCTACACCTTC. V is TRBV6-5 and J is TRBJ1-2; D unresolved. Per germline, CDR1 MNHEY and CDR2 SVGAGI. Trimming left V 6 bases short and J 8 bases short, with 19 bases between. This CDR3 comprises 14 residues.

A remark on this clone: Other DNA sequences in the sample encode the same CDR3. This chain uses TRBV20-1 with TRBJ2-1, with no clear D. This CDR3 region has 11 residues. V lost 0 bases to trimming and J lost 10 bases, with 7 bases between them. Germline lookup yields CDR1 DFQATT and CDR2 SNEGSKA (reference sequence). The CDR3: CSARDSSEQFF. The CDR3, as DNA: TGCAGTGCTAGAGATTCGTCGGAGCAGTTCTTC.

The chain uses TRBV14 and TRBJ2-1, with 9 bases aligning to TRBD1. The CDR3 runs 20 residues. V shed 0 bases and J 0 bases; nucleotides not matched to a gene: 12. CDR1 SGHDN and CDR2 FVKESK come from the germline V gene. The CDR3 is CASSQDRDRETGVSYNEQFF. The DNA for the CDR3 is TGTGCCAGCAGCCAAGATCGGGACAGGGAGACGGGAGTCTCCTACAATGAGCAGTTCTTC.

The rearrangement links TRBV7-9 to TRBJ2-1; 7 bases agree with TRBD1. The germline CDR1 and CDR2 sequences are SEHNR and FQNEAQ (reference sequence). With V trimmed by 2 bases and J by 10 bases, 11 bases remained unmatched. This CDR3 is 15 amino acids long. CDR3 protein: CASSLKSHNRGEQFF. CDR3 coding DNA: TGTGCCAGCAGCTTAAAGTCCCATAACAGGGGCGAGCAGTTCTTC.